This T cell receptor beta chain stems from a study of cytomegalovirus exposure and HLA in healthy donors. Notes on the study in general: Immune exposure was documented only through CMV serostatus.

Comment on this clone: The antigen is undetermined.

In germline, CDR1 is SGHAT, CDR2 FQNNGV. V was trimmed by 1 base and J by 1 base, leaving 7 bases between them. The CDR3 contains 14 residues. 60 Vbeta and 13 Jbeta primers were used in PCR. Sequenced by immunoSEQ multiplex PCR; TCRdb stores in-frame clones only, minus some. This sample contains about 160,000 clones. Sequencing was done on a sample of PBMCs. This sequence joins TRBV11-2 and TRBJ1-1; the D is unclear. The receptor comes from a man younger than 40 in good health and CMV-seronegative. CDR3 residues: CASSLGAGNTEAFF. The CDR3 DNA follows: TGTGCCAGCAGCTTAGGGGCAGGGAACACTGAAGCTTTCTTT.